Presented here are 19 T cell receptor beta chains from one specimen sequenced in a study of blood T cell repertoires in COVID-19. Clones were sequenced by immunoSEQ multiplex PCR, and TCRdb holds only the in-frame ones, with some missing. This sample yields tens of thousands of clones, of which over 75% are seen a single time; approximately 7% belongs to the top ten. The sample comprised peripheral blood. Receptor source: a man aged 55 to 70 with acute or convalescent COVID-19.

The chain combines TRBV11-2 with TRBJ1-6; D may be TRBD1 (6 bases). V lost 2 bases and J 7 bases, leaving 12 bases between the germline ends. CDR3 length equals 15 residues. The germline V gene has CDR1 SGHAT and CDR2 FQNNGV. Here the CDR3 DNA reads TGTGCCAGCAGCTTAAACACGGGGGGCAATTCACCCCTCCACTTT. This sequence encodes CASSLNTGGNSPLHF.

The rearrangement links TRBV5-4 to TRBJ1-2, with 9 bases lining up with TRBD1. The CDR3 runs 16 residues. The germline gives CDR1 SGHNT, CDR2 YYREEE (reference sequence). V dropped 4 bases and J dropped 6; count of bases not matched to a gene: 13. For the CDR3, the DNA is TGTGCCAGCAGCCCCGAAGGTTCACAGGGGGCAAATGGCTACACCTTC. Protein: CASSPEGSQGANGYTF.

This clone was counted once. This rearrangement joins TRBV7-2 to TRBJ2-3; the D is unclear. The CDR3 loop spans 12 amino acids. The ends were cut back, 2 bases at V and 4 bases at J, with 4 bases in the middle. In germline, CDR1 is SGHTA, CDR2 FQGNSA. Written as DNA, the CDR3 is TGTGCCAGCAGCTTATCGTCAGATACGCAGTATTTT. This gives the protein CASSLSSDTQYF.

This chain uses TRBV5-8 with TRBJ2-5, with 10 bases identical to TRBD2. Germline V gene data show CDR1 as SGHTS and CDR2 as YDEGEE. The CDR3 length is 17 residues. The junction had 6 bases not matched to a gene; V was cut back by 0 bases and J by 1 base. The CDR3 sequence is CASSLALAGGLQETQYF. In DNA form, the CDR3 reads TGTGCCAGCAGCTTGGCCTTAGCGGGGGGCCTCCAAGAGACCCAGTACTTC. The full variable domain, completed using reference TRBV5-8 and TRBJ2-5, is EAGVTQSPTHLIKTRGQQATLRCSPISGHTSVYWYQQALGLGLQFLLWYDEGEERNRGNFPPRFSGRQFPNYSSELNVNALELEDSALYLCASSLALAGGLQETQYFGPGTRLLVL.

This clone has at least ten counts. The chain recombines TRBV9 with TRBJ1-5; D might be TRBD1 (5 bases). CDR3 size: 13 residues. The V and J ends lost 2 bases and 6 bases respectively, with 9 bases between them. Germline values: CDR1 SGDLS, CDR2 YYNGEE. The CDR3 here is CASSVTETQPQHF. In DNA form, the CDR3 reads TGTGCCAGCAGCGTGACAGAGACTCAGCCCCAGCATTTT.

The chain links TRBV24-1 to TRBJ1-4; TRBD1 is a possible D gene (5 bases). The CDR3 covers 15 residues. Germline V CDR1 and CDR2: KGHDR, SFDVKD. Between the trimmed V and J ends, which lost 5 bases and 5 bases, there was a span of 14 bases. The CDR3 is CATSAGVQGNEKLFF. The CDR3 DNA reads TGTGCCACCAGTGCTGGTGTCCAGGGAAATGAAAAACTGTTTTTT.

The chain is built from TRBV19 and TRBJ2-3; TRBD2 agrees at 10 bases. The CDR3 covers 16 residues. Germline-derived CDR1 and CDR2 are LNHDA and SQIVND (reference sequence). Germline trimming cut 7 bases from V and 2 bases from J; bases unmatched to any gene: 9. CDR3 nucleotide sequence: TGTGCCAGTAACCTCGCTAGCGGGGGACCCACAGATACGCAGTATTTT. Translating gives CASNLASGGPTDTQYF.

The chain carries TRBV5-1 and TRBJ2-7, with TRBD1 matching over 7 bases. The germline V gene encodes CDR1 SGHRS and CDR2 YFSETQ. Trimming cost V 6 bases and J 0 bases; bases outside gene matches: 6. The CDR3 spans 14 residues. CDR3 nucleotide sequence: TGCGCCAGCAACCTAGGGGGCTCCTCCTACGAGCAGTACTTC. Its translation: CASNLGGSSYEQYF.

Worth noting for this clone: Additional DNA sequences in this sample encode the identical CDR3. This chain uses TRBV6-5 with TRBJ2-2, with D perhaps TRBD1 (6 bases). The length of the CDR3 is 12 residues. Germline V CDR1 and CDR2: MNHEY, SVGAGI. Trimming stripped 6 bases from V and 5 bases from J, with 7 bases between. The CDR3 sequence is CASRRGTGELFF. The CDR3 bases are TGTGCCAGCAGGAGGGGGACCGGGGAGCTGTTTTTT.

This chain uses TRBV7-2 with TRBJ2-2, with 7 bases aligning to TRBD2. Germline loops: CDR1 SGHTA, CDR2 FQGNSA. The CDR3 extends over 13 amino acids. After removal of 7 bases from V and 4 bases from J, the junction contained 3 bases not matched to a gene. CDR3 sequence (DNA): TGTGCCAGCAAAGCGGGGAGCACCGGGGAGCTGTTTTTT. This codes for CASKAGSTGELFF.

The chain is built from TRBV9 and TRBJ2-7, with 9 bases identical to TRBD2. The V and J ends lost 4 bases and 2 bases, in that order; junction bases with no gene match: 7. The germline CDR1 and CDR2 sequences are SGDLS and YYNGEE. This CDR3 contains 15 residues. The DNA for the CDR3 is TGTGCCAGCAGCCGGACTAGCGATGCTACCTACGAGCAGTACTTC. This sequence encodes CASSRTSDATYEQYF.

Comments on this clone: A read error may account for a junction end that differs from germline. In DNA, the CDR3 is TGTGCCAGCTCCCCAGGACAGGGGAACCCTGAAGCTTTCTTT. Protein sequence: CASSPGQGNPEAFF. The chain combines TRBV18 with TRBJ1-1; 9 bases match TRBD1. The CDR3 is made up of 14 amino acids. Germline CDR1 is KGHSH and CDR2 is LQKENI.

The chain joins TRBV6-5 to TRBJ1-1; TRBD1 aligns across 8 bases. The CDR3 consists of 15 residues. CDR1 and CDR2 from the germline V gene are MNHEY and SVGAGI. V was pared by 5 bases and J by 3 bases, with 8 bases of the junction left unmatched. The CDR3 bases are TGTGCCAGCAGTCCACGGACAGGGAGGGACACTGAAGCTTTCTTT. Protein: CASSPRTGRDTEAFF.

The rearrangement uses TRBV7-8 and TRBJ1-2; D is uncertain. The V gene lost 6 bases and the J gene lost 5 bases, with 19 bases spanning the gap. Germline V gene data show CDR1 as SGHVS and CDR2 as FQNEAQ. This CDR3 contains 15 residues. CDR3 sequence reads: CASSPSGDRLYGYTF. Written as DNA, the CDR3 is TGTGCCAGCAGTCCGAGTGGAGACCGTTTGTATGGCTACACCTTC.

This clone was counted a few times. The CDR3 sequence is CASSIREEAFF. CDR3 nucleotide sequence: TGTGCCAGCAGTATACGGGAAGAAGCTTTCTTT. The chain recombines TRBV25-1 with TRBJ1-1; D is unclear. Germline V gene sequence: CDR1 MGHDK, CDR2 SYGVNS. This CDR3 is built from 11 residues. V dropped 5 bases and J dropped 8 bases, with 9 bases sitting between them.

The V and J genes are TRBV25-1 and TRBJ1-1; possibly TRBD1 for D (6 bases). The CDR3 extends over 17 amino acids. Trimming took off 6 bases at V and 0 bases at J, with 20 bases between the two ends. Germline CDR1 MGHDK, CDR2 SYGVNS. The DNA of the CDR3 is TGTGCCAGCAGCTCCGGACAGAGCTCCTTTATGAACACTGAAGCTTTCTTT. Its translation: CASSSGQSSFMNTEAFF.

DNA for the CDR3: TGTGCCAGCACGCGGGCCTCTGGGGCCAACGTCCTGACTTTC. Translated, it gives CASTRASGANVLTF. J is TRBJ2-6 and V is TRBV6-5; D may be TRBD2 (5 bases). CDR3 length: 14 amino acids. V was cut by 7 bases and J by 0 bases, with 7 bases left in between. The germline V gene encodes CDR1 MNHEY and CDR2 SVGAGI.

The chain joins TRBV5-4 to TRBJ2-4; D may be TRBD1 (5 bases). Trimming left V 0 bases short and J 5 bases short, with 9 bases between. This CDR3 contains 14 residues. Per the germline V gene, CDR1 is SGHNT and CDR2 is YYREEE (reference sequence). Written as DNA, the CDR3 is TGTGCCAGCAGCTTGGGGGGCGTCCAAAACATTCAGTACTTC. This gives the protein CASSLGGVQNIQYF.

V is TRBV4-1 and J is TRBJ1-6, with TRBD1 matching 8 bases. Germline CDR1 reads MGHRA; CDR2 reads YSYEKL. The length of the CDR3 is 15 residues. The trim removed 6 bases at V and 7 bases at J, leaving 8 bases unmatched. CDR3 loop: CASSTPGQENSPLHF. As DNA, the CDR3 is TGCGCCAGCAGTACCCCGGGACAGGAAAATTCACCCCTCCACTTT.